The entry below describes one T cell receptor beta chain. Its antigen target is currently unknown. No base quality information exists; no much larger clone differs at one position. This sample was taken from a study of shared clonotypes between healthy human individuals (TCRdb year 2020). For the study in its entirety: A couple of women and a few men aged 18 to 49 years were included in the cohort. For each donor, CD4 naive and CD4 memory were each given three plates, CD8 naive was given two plates, and CD8 memory was given one plate. The study deeply sequenced blood TCR repertoires of five healthy adults to estimate repertoire size and the extent of clonotype sharing between individuals. To increase sequencing depth and limit assay-specific biases, TCR repertoire library preparation and sequencing were carried out by different laboratories using diverse techniques. Each donor's leukapheresis produced roughly between roughly 0.9 and 8.9 billion PBMCs. Beyond this particular receptor, the publication reports: Approximately 4.8% of naive CD4, 3.5% of naive CD8, roughly 2.5% of memory CD4, and about 0.4% of memory CD8 clonotypes were shared across a few donors. Clonotypes shared by all four sorted-subset donors showed higher generation probabilities than non-shared clonotypes. The small number of donors limited the genetic and exposure-history diversity represented. Estimated clonotype richness was generally larger for naive than for memory subsets. Pairwise subsampling indicated that sequencing depth was expected to affect the degree of clonotype sharing among donors. Incomplete sequencing was indicated by rarefaction of sorted-subset datasets, despite the large sequencing depth. Sampling was restricted to blood, and TCR repertoires in tissue are likely to differ from TCR repertoires in blood.

The donors were healthy, HIV-negative adults with no recently reported acute infections or vaccinations. Only Caucasian adults living in Nashville, Tennessee, USA were represented among the donors. Magnetic negative selection was used to enrich CD4+ T cells, after which naive cells were positively selected on CD45RA and the negative fraction became the memory subset. After blood collection by leukapheresis, PBMCs were isolated using Ficoll-Histopaque density gradient centrifugation and then cryopreserved in the vapor phase of liquid nitrogen. Purity and quantity of every magnetically sorted T cell population were checked by analytical flow cytometry. Each sorted fraction had its genomic DNA isolated and then quantified by UV absorbance on a Nanodrop 2000c. A distance of 9 bases separates the germline ends of V and J, which lose 2 bases and 8 bases respectively. There are 13 amino acids in the CDR3, from cysteine to phenylalanine inclusive. Only CDR3 DNA is held: 39 bases, read in frame from base 1. The germline V gene (reference sequence) specifies SEHNR as CDR1 and FQNEAQ as CDR2.

Using the deep immunoSEQ assay, TCR CDR3 regions were amplified from genomic DNA by multiplex PCR. Extracted genomic DNA from each cell subset was distributed evenly across all wells of several immunoSEQ 96-well plates, and each plate was treated as a replicate. For sorted subsets, about 200 ng genomic DNA, equal to tens of thousands of T cell genomes, was loaded into each replicate PCR. Purified libraries were measured with a Qubit 3.0 fluorometer, size-checked on a Bioanalyzer 2100, and measured again with the KAPA Library Quantification kit. Each immunoSEQ 96-well plate was sequenced on its own single-read 150-cycle Illumina NextSeq 550 flow cell. The authors processed their data as follows. Because the immunoSEQ output included only junctional sequences and no quality scores, the filtering could not be the same as the filtering used for full-length reads. Sequences were annotated with PyIR, a Python wrapper for IgBLAST v1.9, and V/J genes and CDR3 were assigned using IMGT germline references. Reads with weak V/J assignments (E-value above 1e-6), missing CDR3, stop codons, out-of-frame junctions, or ambiguous translated residues were removed. V3J clonotypes were defined as sequences sharing the same inferred V gene, J gene, and CDR3 amino acid sequence. Percentage overlap between repertoires was computed as shared unique clonotypes divided by the size of the smaller repertoire. RTK rarefaction, the Chao1 estimator, and Recon v2.1 estimates of unobserved clonotypes were used to assess repertoire richness. OLGA was used to compute generation probabilities for all TCRbeta clonotypes that the gDNA method yielded from a handful of donors. This is the immuneACCESS table as TCRdb keeps it, with only in-frame sequences that have V and J called. A part of the clones is gone; compared with another copy, unresolved V genes explain less than half, and the rest is unexplained. V and J calls plus clone size are reproduced from that table; the DNA served to infer D and trimming. This sample has over a million clones in its table, and approximately 78% of those were observed once. The ten biggest clones cover around 0.61% of the sample.

The sequence derives from a man aged 18 to 30 in good health. Some clones in this sample may be carry-over from other donors' samples. The specimen sequenced was memory CD4+ T cells from PBMCs. The cell subset or site label for this specimen denotes: CD45RA-negative fraction. The rearranged chain carries TRBV7-9 and TRBJ1-4, with the D gene uncertain. This receptor carries the CDR3 CASSLSGGEKLFF. The DNA sequence is as follows: TGTGCCAGCAGCTTAAGCGGTGGGGAAAAACTGTTTTTT.